These 10 T cell receptor beta chains share one sample of origin, sequenced in a study of CD8+ T cells in alopecia areata. Treatment specified: oral pan-JAK inhibitor, 5-10 mg twice daily. Extracted RNA was reverse transcribed into cDNA, the sequencing template. Sequenced by immunoSEQ multiplex PCR; TCRdb stores in-frame clones only, minus some. The data hold 250,000 to 300,000 clones, with 55% to 75% observed a single time. The sequences come from CD4+ T cells sorted from blood, collected at week 24, from a patient treated with tofacitinib. Receptor source: a human donor with alopecia areata.

The chain carries TRBV30 and TRBJ2-7; D unresolved. In germline, CDR1 is GTSNPN, CDR2 SVGIG (reference sequence). This CDR3 is 14 amino acids long. V was cut by 0 bases and J by 3 bases, with 12 bases left in between. CDR3 sequence (DNA): TGTGCCTGGAGTGTAGGTGGTCCGGTCTACGAGCAGTACTTC. As protein: CAWSVGGPVYEQYF.

V is TRBV27 and J is TRBJ1-1; D is unclear. Per germline, CDR1 MNHEY and CDR2 SMNVEV (reference sequence). The CDR3 sequence is 13 residues long. The V gene lost 2 bases and the J gene lost 7 bases, with 11 bases spanning the gap. The CDR3 protein is CASSLPARNEAFF. CDR3 DNA: TGTGCCAGCAGTTTACCTGCCCGCAATGAAGCTTTCTTT.

V usage is TRBV6-4 and J usage is TRBJ1-1; 8 bases are a match to TRBD1. The germline gives CDR1 MRHNA, CDR2 SNTAGT. The CDR3 spans 14 residues. Trimming at V came to 6 bases and at J to 2 bases, leaving 5 bases not matched to a gene. The chain's CDR3 is CASRRTGPNTEAFF. CDR3 nucleotides: TGTGCCAGCAGGAGGACAGGGCCTAACACTGAAGCTTTCTTT.

This clone was detected only a few times. This rearrangement joins TRBV2 to TRBJ2-5; 9 nucleotides align to TRBD1. The CDR3 covers 13 residues. Losses at the gene ends were 11 bases for V and 1 base for J; bases not matched to a gene: 5. Germline V gives CDR1 SNHLY, CDR2 FYNNEI. CDR3 amino acids: CAGDRGTQETQYF. The CDR3 region has the DNA TGTGCCGGAGACAGGGGGACCCAAGAGACCCAGTACTTC. The full variable domain, completed using reference TRBV2 and TRBJ2-5, is EPEVTQTPSHQVTQMGQEVILRCVPISNHLYFYWYRQILGQKVEFLVSFYNNEISEKSEIFDDQFSVERPDGSNFTLKIRSTKLEDSAMYFCAGDRGTQETQYFGPGTRLLVL.

The V and J genes are TRBV25-1 and TRBJ1-1, with TRBD1 as a possible D gene (6 bases). CDR3 length: 14 amino acids. Deletions cut 1 base from V and 1 base from J, with 7 bases between. Germline assignment: CDR1 MGHDK and CDR2 SYGVNS. The CDR3 DNA sequence: TGTGCCAGCAGTGAATGGGGACAGAACACTGAAGCTTTCTTT. This codes for CASSEWGQNTEAFF.

This clone occurred a few times. The chain recombines TRBV5-1 with TRBJ2-3; 9 bases map to TRBD1. Germline trimming cut 3 bases from V and 3 bases from J; bases unmatched to any gene: 8. The CDR3 is 16 amino acids. Germline CDR1 is SGHRS and CDR2 is YFSETQ. CDR3 coding DNA: TGCGCCAGCAGCTCTACAGGGGGCGTGGGTACAGATACGCAGTATTTT. Translated: CASSSTGGVGTDTQYF.

The genes are TRBV7-9 and TRBJ2-2; D might be TRBD1 (6 bases). This CDR3 is built from 16 residues. Germline lookup yields CDR1 SEHNR and CDR2 FQNEAQ (reference sequence). With 4 bases removed from V and 3 bases from J, the gap between germline ends came to 15 bases. As DNA, the CDR3 is TGTGCCAGCAGCTCCATTGCAGGGGCGGACACCGGGGAGCTGTTTTTT. Translation gives CASSSIAGADTGELFF.

This clone has only a few counts. The sample has other DNA sequences that encode this CDR3 too. The V and J genes are TRBV29-1 and TRBJ2-5; 12 nucleotides agree with TRBD2. This CDR3 is built from 13 residues. The germline gives CDR1 SQVTM, CDR2 ANQGSEA. V was pared by 5 bases and J by 2 bases, with 0 bases of the junction left unmatched. Written as DNA, the CDR3 is TGCAGCGTTCTAGCGGGGGGGCAAGAGACCCAGTACTTC. Translated: CSVLAGGQETQYF.

This clone appeared a few times. The chain uses TRBV9 and TRBJ2-7, with TRBD2 identical over 7 bases. With 2 bases clipped from V and 5 bases from J, the junction kept 10 bases outside the gene matches. Germline V CDR1 and CDR2: SGDLS, YYNGEE. CDR3 length equals 15 residues. CDR3 bases: TGTGCCAGCAGCGTCGGGGACTACCCGTTGAACGAGCAGTACTTC. This encodes CASSVGDYPLNEQYF.

This chain uses TRBV28 with TRBJ1-2; 9 bases map to TRBD1. V was pared by 7 bases and J by 5 bases, with 11 bases of the junction left unmatched. This CDR3 has 15 amino acids. Germline V lookup: CDR1 MDHEN, CDR2 SYDVKM. As DNA, the CDR3 is TGTGCCAGCACCCCTCAGGAGGACAGGGGTTATGGCTACACCTTC. It codes for CASTPQEDRGYGYTF.